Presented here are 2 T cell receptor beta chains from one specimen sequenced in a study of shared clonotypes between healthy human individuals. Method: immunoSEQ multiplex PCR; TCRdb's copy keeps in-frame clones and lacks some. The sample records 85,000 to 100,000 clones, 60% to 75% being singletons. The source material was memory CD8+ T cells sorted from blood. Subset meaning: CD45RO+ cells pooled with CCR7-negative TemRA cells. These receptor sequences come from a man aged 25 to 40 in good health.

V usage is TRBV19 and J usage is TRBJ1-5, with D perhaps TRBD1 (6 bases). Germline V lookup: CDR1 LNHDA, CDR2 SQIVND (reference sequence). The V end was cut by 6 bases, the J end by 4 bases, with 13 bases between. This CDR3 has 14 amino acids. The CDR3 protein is CASSPGQKNQPQHF. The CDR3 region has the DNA TGTGCCAGTAGCCCCGGACAGAAAAATCAGCCCCAGCATTTT.

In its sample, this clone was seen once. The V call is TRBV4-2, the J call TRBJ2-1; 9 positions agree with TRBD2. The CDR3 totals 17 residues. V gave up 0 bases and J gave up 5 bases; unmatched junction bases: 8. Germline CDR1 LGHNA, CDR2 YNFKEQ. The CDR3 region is CASSQDHSSGTHNEQFF. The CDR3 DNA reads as TGTGCCAGCAGCCAAGATCATTCTAGCGGGACGCACAATGAGCAGTTCTTC.